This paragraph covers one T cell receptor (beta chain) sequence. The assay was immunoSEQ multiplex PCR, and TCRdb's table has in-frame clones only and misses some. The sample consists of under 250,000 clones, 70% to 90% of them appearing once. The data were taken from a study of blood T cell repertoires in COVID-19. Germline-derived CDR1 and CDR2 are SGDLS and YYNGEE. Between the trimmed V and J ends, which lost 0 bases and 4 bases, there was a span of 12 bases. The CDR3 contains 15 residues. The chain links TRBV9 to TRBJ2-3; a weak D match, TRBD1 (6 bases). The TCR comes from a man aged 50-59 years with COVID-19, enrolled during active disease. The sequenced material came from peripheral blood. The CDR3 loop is CASSVGLQGADTQYF. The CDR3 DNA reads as TGTGCCAGCAGCGTAGGACTACAGGGTGCAGATACGCAGTATTTT.